This T cell receptor beta chain was identified during a study of cytomegalovirus exposure and HLA in healthy donors. Broader study findings: Only CMV serostatus was available as immune exposure information.

Trimming took off 5 bases at V and 2 bases at J, with 12 bases between the two ends. The CDR3 runs to 14 residues. Germline values: CDR1 SEHNR, CDR2 FQNEAQ (reference sequence). As regards this clone: The target antigen is unknown.

This PCR relied on a set of 60 Vbeta primers and 13 Jbeta primers. The assay was immunoSEQ multiplex PCR, and TCRdb's table has in-frame clones only and misses some. Found here are a few hundred thousand clones, about 90% of them singletons; the top ten hold around 1.7%. This chain links TRBV7-9 with TRBJ1-2, with a possible D match to TRBD1 (5 bases). This clonotype originated in a girl aged 2 to 9 in good health and CMV-seronegative. Material for sequencing was PBMCs. CDR3 bases: TGTGCCAGCAGCCCCGCCGGGGGGAACTATGGCTACACCTTC. Its protein product is CASSPAGGNYGYTF.